What follows is one TCR beta chain and its context. This record comes from a study of naive and memory T cell subsets. The SP2 primer and nested alpha and beta constant region primers amplified ligated cDNA in four rounds. MiXCR, run by TCRdb on the 5' RACE reads, gives a single entry per CDR3 protein. The top ten hold 9.8% of the sample, which has about 57,000 distinct CDR3 sequences, more than 7.5% seen once. Deletions cut 8 bases from V and 1 base from J, with 12 bases between. The CDR3 length is 14 residues. An oligonucleotide containing a UMI was ligated to the 3' end of TCR cDNA. The chain has TRBV12-3 or TRBV12-4 and TRBJ2-1; D may be TRBD1 (5 bases). This receptor was identified in a female donor in good health. CDR3 nucleotides: TGTGCCAGCCGGAACGACAGATCCTACAATGAGCAGTTCTTC. It encodes CASRNDRSYNEQFF.